The clone carrying this T cell receptor beta chain was counted between two and nine times. The data were obtained in a study of T cell repertoires in cytomegalovirus infection. TCRdb called the reads again in MiXCR, with one record for every CDR3 protein. The sample lists a few hundred thousand distinct CDR3 sequences; over 7.5% were seen once. Trimming took off 2 bases at V and 0 bases at J, with 9 bases between the two ends. Germline V gene sequence: CDR1 SGHVS, CDR2 FNYEAQ. The CDR3 is made up of 15 amino acids. The V gene is TRBV7-6, the J gene TRBJ2-3; a weak D match, TRBD1 (5 bases). The sequence derives from a human donor in good health (CMV status not recorded). Some clones in this sample may be carry-over from other donors' samples. Material: PBMCs. Here the CDR3 DNA reads TGTGCCAGCAGCTTATTGCACAGGAGCACAGATACGCAGTATTTT. This encodes CASSLLHRSTDTQYF.